This TCR beta chain was sequenced for a study of T cells in Graves' hyperthyroidism and ophthalmopathy. Whole-study findings and limits: Ophthalmopathy was told apart from stable hyperthyroidism by a 13 V-J model. In blood, most of the thyroid clonotypes expanded above 0.001 were also present. The model foresaw ophthalmopathy a median approximately 6.1 months prior to onset.

This clonotype has at least ten counts. Its antigen is currently unknown. There were TCR beta CDR3 regions amplified from RNA transcripts. The primer set for the first-round RT-PCR of the TCR CDR3 was HTBI. TCRdb re-called the multiplex PCR reads with MiXCR, one entry per CDR3 protein. Of hundreds of thousands of distinct CDR3 sequences in the sample, roughly 15% were seen once. The CDR3 has 15 residues. Germline CDR1 MDHEN, CDR2 SYDVKM. V was pared by 6 bases and J by 4 bases, with 12 bases of the junction left unmatched. The sequenced sample consisted of blood. The rearrangement uses TRBV28 and TRBJ2-7; 7 positions match TRBD2. The source is a woman between 45 and 65 years old with Graves' ophthalmopathy. CDR3 loop: CASSPPGTSVYEQYF. In nucleotides, the CDR3 is TGTGCCAGCAGCCCCCCTGGAACTAGCGTGTACGAGCAGTACTTC.